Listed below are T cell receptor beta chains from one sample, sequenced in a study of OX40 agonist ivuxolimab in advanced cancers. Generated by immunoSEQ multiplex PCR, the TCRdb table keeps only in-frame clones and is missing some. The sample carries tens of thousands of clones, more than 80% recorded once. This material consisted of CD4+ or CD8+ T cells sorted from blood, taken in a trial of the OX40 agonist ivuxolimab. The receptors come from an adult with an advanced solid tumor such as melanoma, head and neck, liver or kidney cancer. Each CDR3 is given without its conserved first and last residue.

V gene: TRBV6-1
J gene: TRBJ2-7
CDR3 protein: ASSEAPGGHEQY

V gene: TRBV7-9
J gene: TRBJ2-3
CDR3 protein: ASSLERDTQY

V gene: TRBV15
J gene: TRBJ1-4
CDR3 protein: ATSSKRPNEKLF

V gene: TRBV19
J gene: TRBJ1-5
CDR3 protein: ASSIWQVPNQPQH

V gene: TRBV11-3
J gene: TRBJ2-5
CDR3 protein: ASSSESGREETQY

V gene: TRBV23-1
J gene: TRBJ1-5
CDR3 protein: ASSPKDKQSAQH

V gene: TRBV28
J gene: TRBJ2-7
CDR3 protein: ASSLFASGRAYEQY

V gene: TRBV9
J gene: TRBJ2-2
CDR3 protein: ASSPGSVTGELF

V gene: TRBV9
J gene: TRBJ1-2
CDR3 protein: ASTLAGGLYGYT

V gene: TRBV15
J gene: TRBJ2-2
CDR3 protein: ATSREWVGDTGELF

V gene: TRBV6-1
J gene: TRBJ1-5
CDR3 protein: ASSVQGGNQPQH

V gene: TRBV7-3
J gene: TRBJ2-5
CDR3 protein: ASRGGPMRETQY

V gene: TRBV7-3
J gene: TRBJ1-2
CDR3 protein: ASSLGGAPGYT

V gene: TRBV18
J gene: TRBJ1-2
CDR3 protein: ASSPSQGSNYGYT

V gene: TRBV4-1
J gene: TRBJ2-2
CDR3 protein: ASSSLAGGNTGELF

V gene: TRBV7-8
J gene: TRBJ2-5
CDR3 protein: ASSFAREGSQETQY

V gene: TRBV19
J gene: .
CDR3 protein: ASSMDRGGSGSYEQY

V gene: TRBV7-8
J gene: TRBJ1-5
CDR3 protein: ASNKERDREFNQPQH

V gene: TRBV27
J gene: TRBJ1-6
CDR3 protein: ASRQGPHQSPLH

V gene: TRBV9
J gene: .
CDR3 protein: ASSAHDFREQY

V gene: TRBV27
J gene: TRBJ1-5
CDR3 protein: ASSTGDLQPQH

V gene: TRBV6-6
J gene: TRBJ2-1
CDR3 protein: ASSYIRLAADNEQF

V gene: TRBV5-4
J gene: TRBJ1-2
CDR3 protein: ASSLLGTKYGYT

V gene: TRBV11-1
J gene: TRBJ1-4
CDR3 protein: ASSSGAGGKLF

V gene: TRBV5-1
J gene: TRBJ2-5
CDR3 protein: ASSFGTAQETQY

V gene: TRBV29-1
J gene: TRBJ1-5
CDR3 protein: SVEEQRGQPQH